The rows below give T cell receptor beta chains drawn from one sample of a study of T cells in Graves' hyperthyroidism and ophthalmopathy. TCRdb analysed the multiplex PCR reads with MiXCR anew, one entry per CDR3 protein. The sample has about 350,000 distinct CDR3 sequences; approximately 19% are singletons. Sample: blood. These receptors were collected from a woman aged 18-29 years with Graves' hyperthyroidism. CDR3s include the opening cysteine and the closing phenylalanine or tryptophan. Fields, in order: D gene, CDR3 length, J gene, clone size, V gene, CDR3 DNA, CDR3 protein. D genes are given only for firm matches. The size of a clone is reported for some rows only, either as once, few or many, or as a class for expanded clones.

-	13	TRBJ1-2	-	TRBV6-1	TGTGCCAGCACGTCATCAGGGGCGCGCGGCTACACCTTC	CASTSSGARGYTF
-	14	TRBJ1-2	many	TRBV5-1	TGCGCCAGCAGTCTCGACCCAGCAAGGAAAGGCTACACCTTC	CASSLDPARKGYTF
-	13	TRBJ1-3	-	TRBV30	TGTGCCTGGAGTAACGGTGGTGGAAACACCATATATTTT	CAWSNGGGNTIYF
-	15	TRBJ1-3	few	TRBV12-3/TRBV12-4	TGTGCCAGCAGTTTAGGACAGCGCCTTGGAAACACCATATATTTT	CASSLGQRLGNTIYF
TRBD1	17	TRBJ1-3	many	TRBV20-1	TGCAGTGCTAGGAGATTTGGGACAGGAGCTACTGGAAACACCATATATTTT	CSARRFGTGATGNTIYF
-	15	TRBJ2-2	many	TRBV12-3/TRBV12-4	TGTGCCAGCAGCATCAGCGGAGCTAGGACCGGGGAGCTGTTTTTT	CASSISGARTGELFF
-	12	TRBJ2-5	many	TRBV12-3/TRBV12-4	TGTGCCAGCAGCCGAAGACCAGAGACCCAGTACTTC	CASSRRPETQYF
-	15	TRBJ1-5	many	TRBV2	TGTGCCAGCAGAGTGACAGAGCATAGCAATCAGCCCCAGCATTTT	CASRVTEHSNQPQHF
-	14	TRBJ1-5	many	TRBV25-1	TGTGCCAGCAGCCTCTATCACCTAAATCAGCCCCAGCATTTT	CASSLYHLNQPQHF
TRBD2	15	TRBJ2-5	many	TRBV12-3/TRBV12-4	TGTGCCAGCAGTTTCAGTAGCGGGGGGGCAGAGACCCAGTACTTC	CASSFSSGGAETQYF
-	12	TRBJ1-1	many	TRBV28	TGTGCCAGCAGTTTATCCCCCACTGAAGCTTTCTTT	CASSLSPTEAFF
-	14	TRBJ2-5	-	TRBV12-3/TRBV12-4	TGTGCCAGCAGTTTTTCAGGGCTCCAAGAGACCCAGTACTTC	CASSFSGLQETQYF
-	15	TRBJ1-3	many	TRBV28	TGTGCCAGCAGTTCCAGCCCAATCTCTGGAAACACCATATATTTT	CASSSSPISGNTIYF
TRBD2	12	TRBJ2-3	-	TRBV18	TGTGCCAGTTCCGGGGAGGGAGATACGCAGTATTTT	CASSGEGDTQYF
-	13	TRBJ2-3	-	TRBV11-2	TGTGCCAGCAGCCGTTCGTTGGCAGATACGCAGTATTTT	CASSRSLADTQYF
TRBD2	15	TRBJ2-2	-	TRBV29-1	TGCAGCGTTGCCCGCGGGGGGGCTAACACCGGGGAGCTGTTTTTT	CSVARGGANTGELFF
-	14	TRBJ2-5	many	TRBV7-2	TGTGCCAGCAGCCCCAGCCCGGGCCAAGAGACCCAGTACTTC	CASSPSPGQETQYF
-	14	TRBJ1-5	-	TRBV12-3/TRBV12-4	TGTGCCAGCAGTGGAACAGGGTACAATCAGCCCCAGCATTTT	CASSGTGYNQPQHF